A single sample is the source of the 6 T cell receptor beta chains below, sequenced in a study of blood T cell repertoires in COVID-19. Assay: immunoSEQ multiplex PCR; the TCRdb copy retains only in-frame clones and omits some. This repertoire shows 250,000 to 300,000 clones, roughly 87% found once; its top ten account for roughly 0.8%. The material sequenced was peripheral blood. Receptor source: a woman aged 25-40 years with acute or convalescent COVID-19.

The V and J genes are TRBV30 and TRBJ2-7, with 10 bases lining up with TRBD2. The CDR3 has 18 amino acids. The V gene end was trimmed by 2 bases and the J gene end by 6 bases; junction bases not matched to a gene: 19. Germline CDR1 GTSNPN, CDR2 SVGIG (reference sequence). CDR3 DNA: TGTGCCTGGAGTCTGAGGGGAATAGCGGGAGGTCCCTGGGCCGAGCAGTACTTC. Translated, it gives CAWSLRGIAGGPWAEQYF.

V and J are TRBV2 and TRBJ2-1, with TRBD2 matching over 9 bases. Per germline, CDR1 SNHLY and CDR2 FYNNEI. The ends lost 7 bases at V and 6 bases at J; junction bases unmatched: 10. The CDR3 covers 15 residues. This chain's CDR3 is CASNDPAGGFNEQFF. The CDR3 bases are TGTGCCAGCAACGATCCAGCGGGAGGTTTCAATGAGCAGTTCTTC.

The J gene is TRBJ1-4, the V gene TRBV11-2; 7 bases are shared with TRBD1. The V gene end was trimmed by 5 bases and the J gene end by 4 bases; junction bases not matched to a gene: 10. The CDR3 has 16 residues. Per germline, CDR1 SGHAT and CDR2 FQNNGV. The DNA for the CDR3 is TGTGCCAGCAGCACGCGGGACAGTCGGGATAATGAAAAACTGTTTTTT. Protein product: CASSTRDSRDNEKLFF.

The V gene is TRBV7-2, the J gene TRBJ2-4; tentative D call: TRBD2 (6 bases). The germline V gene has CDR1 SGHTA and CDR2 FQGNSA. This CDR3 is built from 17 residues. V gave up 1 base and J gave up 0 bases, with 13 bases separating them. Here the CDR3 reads CASSLVSAGLAKNIQYF. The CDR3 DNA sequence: TGTGCCAGCAGCTTAGTATCGGCGGGACTAGCCAAAAACATTCAGTACTTC.

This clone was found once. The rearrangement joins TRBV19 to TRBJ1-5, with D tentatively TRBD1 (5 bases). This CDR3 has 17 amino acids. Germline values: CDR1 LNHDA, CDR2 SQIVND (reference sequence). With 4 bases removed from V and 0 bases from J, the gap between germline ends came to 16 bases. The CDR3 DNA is TGTGCCAGTAGTACTAGGGGAGGATTAAATAGCAATCAGCCCCAGCATTTT. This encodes CASSTRGGLNSNQPQHF.

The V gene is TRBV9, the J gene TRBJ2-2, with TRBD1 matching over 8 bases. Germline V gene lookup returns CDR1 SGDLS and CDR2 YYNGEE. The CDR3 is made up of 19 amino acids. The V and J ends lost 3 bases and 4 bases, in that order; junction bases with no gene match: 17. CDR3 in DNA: TGTGCCAGCAGCGCGCGGGGCAGGGGGCGAGTAATGGGCACCGGGGAGCTGTTTTTT. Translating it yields CASSARGRGRVMGTGELFF.